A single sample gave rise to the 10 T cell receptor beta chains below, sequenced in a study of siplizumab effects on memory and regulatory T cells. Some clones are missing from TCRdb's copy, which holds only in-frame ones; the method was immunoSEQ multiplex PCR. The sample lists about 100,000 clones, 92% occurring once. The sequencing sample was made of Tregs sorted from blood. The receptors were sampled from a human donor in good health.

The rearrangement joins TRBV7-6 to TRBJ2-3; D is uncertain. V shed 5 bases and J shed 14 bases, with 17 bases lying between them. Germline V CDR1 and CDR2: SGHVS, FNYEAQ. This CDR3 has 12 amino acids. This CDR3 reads CASSPRLPRSYF. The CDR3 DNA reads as TGTGCCAGCAGCCCCCGACTTCCCCGATCGTATTTT. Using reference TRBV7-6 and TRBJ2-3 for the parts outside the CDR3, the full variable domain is GAGVSQSPRYKVTKRGQDVALRCDPISGHVSLYWYRQALGQGPEFLTYFNYEAQQDKSGLPNDRFSAERPEGSISTLTIQRTEQRDSAMYRCASSPRLPRSYFGPGTRLTVL.

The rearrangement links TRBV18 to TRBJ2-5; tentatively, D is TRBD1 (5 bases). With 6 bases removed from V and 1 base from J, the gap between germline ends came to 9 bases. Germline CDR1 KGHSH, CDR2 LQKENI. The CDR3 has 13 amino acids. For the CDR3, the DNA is TGTGCCAGCTCGGCGGACATCCAAGAGACCCAGTACTTC. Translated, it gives CASSADIQETQYF.

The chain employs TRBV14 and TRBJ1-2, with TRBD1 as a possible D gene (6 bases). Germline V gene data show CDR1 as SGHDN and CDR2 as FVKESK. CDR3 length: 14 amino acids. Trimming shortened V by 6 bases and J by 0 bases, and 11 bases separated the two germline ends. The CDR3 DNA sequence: TGTGCCAGCAGTCGACAGGTTTCTAACTATGGCTACACCTTC. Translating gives CASSRQVSNYGYTF.

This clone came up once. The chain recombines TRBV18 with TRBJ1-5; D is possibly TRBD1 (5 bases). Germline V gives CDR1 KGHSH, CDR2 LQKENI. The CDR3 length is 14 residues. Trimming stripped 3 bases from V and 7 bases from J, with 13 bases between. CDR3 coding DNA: TGTGCCAGCTCACCGGGGGGGGGATCACAGCCCCAGCATTTT. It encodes CASSPGGGSQPQHF.

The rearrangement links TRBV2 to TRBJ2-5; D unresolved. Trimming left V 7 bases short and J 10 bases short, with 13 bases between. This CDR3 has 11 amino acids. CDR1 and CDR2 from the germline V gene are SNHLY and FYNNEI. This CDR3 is CASTNRVVQYF. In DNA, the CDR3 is TGTGCCAGCACTAATCGAGTCGTCCAGTACTTC. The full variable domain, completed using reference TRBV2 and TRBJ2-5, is EPEVTQTPSHQVTQMGQEVILRCVPISNHLYFYWYRQILGQKVEFLVSFYNNEISEKSEIFDDQFSVERPDGSNFTLKIRSTKLEDSAMYFCASTNRVVQYFGPGTRLLVL.

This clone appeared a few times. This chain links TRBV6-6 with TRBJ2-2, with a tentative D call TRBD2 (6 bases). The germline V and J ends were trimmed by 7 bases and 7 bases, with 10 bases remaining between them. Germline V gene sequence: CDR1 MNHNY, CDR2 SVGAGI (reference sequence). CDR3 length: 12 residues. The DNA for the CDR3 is TGTGCCAGCATCCCCGGGGGCGGGGAGCTGTTTTTT. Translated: CASIPGGGELFF.

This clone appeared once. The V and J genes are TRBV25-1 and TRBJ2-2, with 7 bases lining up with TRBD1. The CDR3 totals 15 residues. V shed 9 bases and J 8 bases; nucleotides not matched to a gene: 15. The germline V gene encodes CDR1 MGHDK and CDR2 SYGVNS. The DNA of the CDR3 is TGTGCCAGTACGACAGGGACCGGGTCGGGTGGGGAGCTGTTTTTT. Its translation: CASTTGTGSGGELFF.

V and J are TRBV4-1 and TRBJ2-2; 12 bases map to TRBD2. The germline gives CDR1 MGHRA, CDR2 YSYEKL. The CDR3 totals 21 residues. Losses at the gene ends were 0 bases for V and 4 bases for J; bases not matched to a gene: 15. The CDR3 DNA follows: TGCGCCAGCAGCCAAGATCAGTATAGGCTAGCGGGAGGGCCGGGCACCGGGGAGCTGTTTTTT. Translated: CASSQDQYRLAGGPGTGELFF.

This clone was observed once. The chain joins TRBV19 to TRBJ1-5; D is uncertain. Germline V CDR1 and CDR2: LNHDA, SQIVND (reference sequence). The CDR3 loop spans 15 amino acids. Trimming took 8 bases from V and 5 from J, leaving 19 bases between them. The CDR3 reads CASLEPQVGDQPQHF. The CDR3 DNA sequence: TGTGCCAGTCTAGAACCCCAGGTGGGCGATCAGCCCCAGCATTTT.

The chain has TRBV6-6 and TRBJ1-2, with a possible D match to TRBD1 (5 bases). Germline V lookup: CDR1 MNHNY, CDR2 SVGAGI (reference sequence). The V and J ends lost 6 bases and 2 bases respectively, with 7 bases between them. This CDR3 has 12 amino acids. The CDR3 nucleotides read TGTGCCAGCAGCGCAGGGAACTATGGCTACACCTTC. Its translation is CASSAGNYGYTF.